This TCR beta chain is from a study of cytomegalovirus exposure and HLA in healthy donors. Study overall: The platform used for the approximately 130 validation repertoires matched that of the 600 to 800 first-cohort repertoires, a later analysis reported.

TCRdb's table, derived via immunoSEQ multiplex PCR, lists solely in-frame clones and lacks some. The data show around 220,000 clones, with 80% to 85% seen just once and around 15% held by the top ten. Germline-derived CDR1 and CDR2 are MNHEY and SVGAGI. Trimming took off 8 bases at V and 2 bases at J, with 13 bases between the two ends. This CDR3 is 13 amino acids long. The J gene is TRBJ2-7, the V gene TRBV6-5, with D unresolved. Sequenced material: PBMCs. The sequence derives from a woman aged 30 to 39 in good health and CMV-seropositive. The CDR3 reads CASHKSAAYEQYF. In nucleotides, the CDR3 is TGTGCCAGCCACAAATCGGCAGCCTACGAGCAGTACTTC.